This T cell receptor beta chain was sequenced during a study of T cell changes during pregnancy in multiple sclerosis. Trimming pared 2 bases from V and 0 bases from J, leaving 17 bases between. CDR3 length: 18 residues. CDR1 is KGHSH and CDR2 is LQKENI in the germline V gene. This table comes from immunoSEQ multiplex PCR, and its TCRdb copy is limited to in-frame clones, with some not included. Seen here are around 97,000 clones, around 94% observed once, and the top ten hold around 0.84%. This clonotype was obtained from a female donor with multiple sclerosis, enrolled in a pregnancy study. Sequenced material: peripheral blood, taken after pregnancy. The gene calls are TRBV18 and TRBJ1-3; TRBD1 is a possible D gene (5 bases). CDR3 nucleotides: TGTGCCAGCTCACCAATGAAGACGGGACTTAGCTCTGGAAACACCATATATTTT. Residues: CASSPMKTGLSSGNTIYF.